Following are 29 T cell receptor beta chains from one sample sequenced in a study of T cells expressing NK-cell markers (TCRdb year 2020). The library was generated by 5' RACE. This sample was sequenced with an Illumina HiSeq 2000. Reprocessed by TCRdb, the reads give a single entry per CDR3 protein sequence, without DNA. The sample's clone listing holds fewer than 400,000 distinct CDR3 sequences. The biggest ten clones account for approximately 12% of the sample. The sequenced material came from blood T cells: a sorted CD56 or NKG2C T cell subset, CD4+ or CD8+ T cells, or bulk PBMC T cells (not recorded which). The receptors derive from a woman aged 45-65 years in good health. Donor details come from another sample of the same person, matched by shared clones.

V is TRBV5-1 and J is TRBJ2-1. Germline V gene lookup returns CDR1 SGHRS and CDR2 YFSETQ. The CDR3 consists of 16 residues. This CDR3 reads CASSLGTGRTYNEQFF.

This CDR3 is CASSLGVDTEAFF. This rearrangement joins TRBV5-4 to TRBJ1-1. There are 13 residues in the CDR3. In germline, CDR1 is SGHNT, CDR2 YYREEE (reference sequence).

This chain connects TRBV7-9 to TRBJ2-7; TCRdb gives TRBD2 as the D gene, but with no DNA this cannot be confirmed. The CDR3 length is 15 residues. Germline V lookup: CDR1 SEHNR, CDR2 FQNEAQ (reference sequence). CDR3 in amino acids: CASSSVPGLAREQYF.

The rearrangement uses TRBV7-9 and TRBJ1-2; absent DNA, TCRdb's TRBD1 call cannot be checked. CDR1 and CDR2 (germline): SEHNR, FQNEAQ (reference sequence). This CDR3 contains 13 residues. This CDR3 is CASSVRTGDGYTF.

The chain joins TRBV10-3 to TRBJ2-7; the D call from TCRdb, TRBD1, cannot be confirmed without DNA. CDR3 length: 12 residues. CDR1 ENHRY and CDR2 SYGVKD come from the germline V gene. CDR3 amino acids: CAIMTGGYEQYF.

This chain uses TRBV12-3 or TRBV12-4 with TRBJ2-3; there is no DNA to check the TCRdb D call of TRBD1. The CDR3 runs 12 residues. CDR3 protein: CASSAALFRQYF.

The chain uses TRBV11-1 and TRBJ2-1; TCRdb outputs TRBD1, but without DNA this stays unchecked. Germline CDR1 is SGHAT and CDR2 is FQDESV (reference sequence). The CDR3 sequence is 15 residues long. This CDR3 is CASSFGQGALNEQFF.

This rearrangement joins TRBV20-1 to TRBJ2-7; TCRdb's D call of TRBD2 is untestable without DNA. The germline V gene has CDR1 DFQATT and CDR2 SNEGSKA (reference sequence). The CDR3 has 15 amino acids. The CDR3 is CSARDYLAGHYEQYF.

This chain uses TRBV5-1 with TRBJ2-2; TCRdb returns TRBD1, unconfirmable since there is no DNA. The CDR3 is 18 residues long. Germline V CDR1 and CDR2: SGHRS, YFSETQ. CDR3 sequence reads: CASSLLGLGGANTGELFF.

The chain couples TRBV7-6 to TRBJ2-2; TCRdb lists TRBD2, though no DNA is available to test this call. The germline CDR1 and CDR2 sequences are SGHVS and FNYEAQ. This CDR3 is built from 17 residues. CDR3 sequence reads: CASSLASGRRGTGELFF.

This chain uses TRBV24-1 with TRBJ2-7; absent DNA, TCRdb's TRBD1 call cannot be checked. The CDR3 runs 15 residues. Germline CDR1 reads KGHDR; CDR2 reads SFDVKD. CDR3 in amino acids: CATRAGDGTSREQYF.

The rearrangement uses TRBV11-2 and TRBJ2-3; checking the TCRdb D call of TRBD1 is not possible without DNA. Germline lookup yields CDR1 SGHAT and CDR2 FQNNGV. The CDR3 sequence is 15 residues long. CDR3 in amino acids: CASSPSGQGTDTQYF.

The gene calls are TRBV30 and TRBJ1-1. The CDR3 covers 14 residues. Germline V gene data show CDR1 as GTSNPN and CDR2 as SVGIG (reference sequence). This CDR3 reads CAWSATRMNTEAFF. Complete variable domain (other parts from reference TRBV30 and TRBJ1-1): SQTIHQWPATLVQPVGSPLSLECTVEGTSNPNLYWYRQAAGRGLQLLFYSVGIGQISSEVPQNLSASRPQDRQFILSSKKLLLSDSGFYLCAWSATRMNTEAFFGQGTRLTVV.

The J gene is TRBJ2-7, the V gene TRBV20-1; TCRdb gives TRBD1 as the D gene, but with no DNA this cannot be confirmed. This CDR3 has 12 amino acids. Germline assignment: CDR1 DFQATT and CDR2 SNEGSKA (reference sequence). The CDR3 sequence is CSARAGNGEQYF.

The rearrangement joins TRBV25-1 to TRBJ2-6. The germline gives CDR1 MGHDK, CDR2 SYGVNS. CDR3 size: 16 residues. CDR3 protein: CASSESAHSGANVLTF.

The chain employs TRBV29-1 and TRBJ1-5; TCRdb proposes TRBD1, but this gene call is untestable without DNA. The germline gives CDR1 SQVTM, CDR2 ANQGSEA. CDR3 length: 13 amino acids. CDR3 in amino acids: CSVRGDMSEPQHF.

The V call is TRBV5-1, the J call TRBJ2-1. The CDR3 totals 11 residues. Germline assignment: CDR1 SGHRS and CDR2 YFSETQ. The CDR3 loop is CASSFGSWQFF.

The rearrangement links TRBV25-1 to TRBJ2-1; TCRdb picks TRBD2, but there is no DNA to check that call. This CDR3 region has 15 residues. CDR1 and CDR2 (germline): MGHDK, SYGVNS. The CDR3 loop reads CASSRLAGLEEEQFF.

The chain carries TRBV25-1 and TRBJ1-6; TCRdb selects TRBD1, and the lack of DNA leaves this call unchecked. CDR1 and CDR2 (germline): MGHDK, SYGVNS. The CDR3 has 15 residues. CDR3 sequence: CASSGPSRANSPLHF.

The chain combines TRBV4-1 with TRBJ1-5; the D call from TCRdb, TRBD1, cannot be confirmed without DNA. The CDR3 consists of 18 residues. Per the germline V gene, CDR1 is MGHRA and CDR2 is YSYEKL. The CDR3 sequence is CASSQDLARTVKDQPQHF.

The chain couples TRBV10-3 to TRBJ2-1; no DNA is available, so the TRBD1 call from TCRdb remains unchecked. The CDR3 runs to 14 residues. CDR1 is ENHRY and CDR2 is SYGVKD in the germline V gene. The CDR3 reads CAISDMTGGNEQFF.

The V gene is TRBV12-3 or TRBV12-4, the J gene TRBJ2-1; TCRdb returns TRBD2, unconfirmable since there is no DNA. This CDR3 contains 11 residues. CDR3 sequence reads: CASSPGLVLFF.

The chain carries TRBV5-1 and TRBJ1-3. CDR3 length: 15 amino acids. Germline V CDR1 and CDR2: SGHRS, YFSETQ. The CDR3 is CASSLAPSSGNTIYF.

The chain recombines TRBV15 with TRBJ2-3; TCRdb indicates TRBD2, and absent DNA this call remains unverified. CDR1 LNHNV and CDR2 YYDKDF come from the germline V gene (reference sequence). The CDR3 length is 15 residues. The CDR3 spells CATSRLAGYTDTQYF.

The rearrangement links TRBV29-1 to TRBJ2-1; the D call of TRBD2 rests on TCRdb alone, since no DNA is present to check it. The CDR3 length is 11 residues. CDR1 is SQVTM and CDR2 is ANQGSEA in the germline V gene. This chain's CDR3 is CSPSRSNEQFF.

The J gene is TRBJ1-1, the V gene TRBV2; TCRdb gives TRBD1 as the D gene, but with no DNA this cannot be confirmed. This CDR3 region has 15 residues. The germline gives CDR1 SNHLY, CDR2 FYNNEI. The CDR3 spells CASSDGANLNTEAFF.

The J gene is TRBJ2-2, the V gene TRBV29-1; the TRBD1 assignment by TCRdb is unverifiable without DNA. The CDR3 loop spans 14 amino acids. Germline V gene lookup returns CDR1 SQVTM and CDR2 ANQGSEA. The CDR3 sequence is CSATQGFRTGELFF.

This chain joins TRBV5-1 and TRBJ2-1; without DNA, the TCRdb call of TRBD1 cannot be checked. CDR3 length: 14 residues. Per the germline V gene, CDR1 is SGHRS and CDR2 is YFSETQ. The CDR3 region is CASSLSVRGGASFF.

The CDR3 sequence: CASSFLGTQYF. The chain employs TRBV12-3 or TRBV12-4 and TRBJ2-5. CDR3 length equals 11 residues.